The sequence of this T cell receptor beta chain was determined in a study of blood T cell repertoires in COVID-19 (dated by TCRdb to the early 2020s). Regarding the complete study: The collaborator samples originated in the United States, Italy and Spain and spanned the acute and convalescent phases of COVID-19. The prospective study material was composed of cDNA or gDNA derived from T cells, B-cell-depleted T cells, or PBMCs. Subjects who had been exposed to COVID-19, were actively infected with it, or had recovered from it provided the deeply sampled blood TCRbeta repertoires that made up the dataset. A de-identified subject ID, COVID-19 status, age in years and sex were almost always included in the sample metadata. A freely available public database, intended as a resource for researchers studying the immune response to SARS-CoV-2, is where the repertoires were released. The samples were drawn from the first 160 participants of the ongoing ImmuneRACE study and from 950 to 1,500 subjects provided by 6 global collaborators. HLA class I and class II types, where available, came from metadata supplied by the sample provider rather than from assay-based typing.

About this clone: What this receptor recognizes is not known. No base quality information exists; no much larger clone differs at one position.

Points the paper makes about the study in general: How much clinical and demographic metadata was included differed by source and by participant, and the metadata was provided uncurated.

The immunoSEQ Assay, a bias-controlled multiplex PCR, was used to amplify TCRbeta CDR3 regions from genomic DNA. For the original study's pipeline: Within the assay, amplification of reference gene primers was used to estimate how many nucleated cells each sample contained. Sequence reads were collapsed and filtered to measure the absolute abundance of every unique TCRbeta CDR3 rearrangement. For each sample, productive Simpson clonality was calculated as the square root of Simpson's diversity index across productive rearrangements. Imported from immuneACCESS, the table was reduced by TCRdb to in-frame sequences with V and J called. These copies leave out some clones; in studies compared against another copy, an unresolved V gene accounts for under half, and the cause of the remainder is not known. That table gives V, J and clone size, and the DNA gave D and trimming. The sample has roughly 110,000 clones on record, over 70% of them singletons. The ten top clones hold about 1.6% of the sample.

In the germline V gene, CDR1 corresponds to SGHRS and CDR2 to YFSETQ. Trimming removed 4 bases from V and 7 bases from J; the gene matches leave 5 bases unexplained. The CDR3 sequence holds 15 residues, the cysteine and phenylalanine included. Only the CDR3 DNA is retained, 45 bases long and in frame from the first base. Each collaborating institution followed its own protocols to collect whole blood in K2EDTA tubes. For TCRbeta analysis, collaborators shipped samples as frozen whole blood, isolated PBMCs, or DNA extracted from either of those sample types. The origin of this receptor is a man aged 50 to 59 with acute or convalescent COVID-19. The chain is encoded by TRBV5-1 joined to TRBJ2-1; 13 middle bases align to TRBD2. The specimen sequenced was peripheral blood. The DNA sequence is TGCGCCAGCAGCATAGGGACTAGCGGGGCAAATGAGCAGTTCTTC. This encodes CASSIGTSGANEQFF.